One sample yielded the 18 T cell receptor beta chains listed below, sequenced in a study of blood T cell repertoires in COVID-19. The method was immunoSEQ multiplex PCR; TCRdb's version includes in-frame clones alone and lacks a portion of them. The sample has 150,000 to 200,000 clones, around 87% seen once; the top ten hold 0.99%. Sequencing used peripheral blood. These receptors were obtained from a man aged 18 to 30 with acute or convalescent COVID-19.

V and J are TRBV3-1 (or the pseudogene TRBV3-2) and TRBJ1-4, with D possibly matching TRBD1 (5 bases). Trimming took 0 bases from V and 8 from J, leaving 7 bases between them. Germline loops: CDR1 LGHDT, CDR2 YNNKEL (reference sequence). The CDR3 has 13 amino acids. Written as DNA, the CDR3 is TGTGCCAGCAGCCAAGATCCAGGGGAAAAACTGTTTTTT. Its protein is CASSQDPGEKLFF.

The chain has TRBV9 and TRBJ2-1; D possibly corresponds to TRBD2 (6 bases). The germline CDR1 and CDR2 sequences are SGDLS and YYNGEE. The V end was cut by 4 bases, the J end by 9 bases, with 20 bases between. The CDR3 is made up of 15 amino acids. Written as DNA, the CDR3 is TGTGCCAGCAGCCTCTCGGGACTCCGTAGTAGTGAGCAGTTCTTC. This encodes CASSLSGLRSSEQFF.

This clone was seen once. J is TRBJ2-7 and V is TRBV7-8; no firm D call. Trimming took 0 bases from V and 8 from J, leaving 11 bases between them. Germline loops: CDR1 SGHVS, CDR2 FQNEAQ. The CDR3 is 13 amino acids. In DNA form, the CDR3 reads TGTGCCAGCAGCTTAGCGCCTGAGACAAAGCAGTACTTC. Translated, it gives CASSLAPETKQYF.

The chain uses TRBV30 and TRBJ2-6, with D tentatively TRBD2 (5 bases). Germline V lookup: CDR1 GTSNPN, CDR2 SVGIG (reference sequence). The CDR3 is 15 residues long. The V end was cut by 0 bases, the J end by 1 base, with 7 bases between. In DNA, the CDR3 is TGTGCCTGGAGTGTACTAGGATCTGGGGCCAACGTCCTGACTTTC. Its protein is CAWSVLGSGANVLTF.

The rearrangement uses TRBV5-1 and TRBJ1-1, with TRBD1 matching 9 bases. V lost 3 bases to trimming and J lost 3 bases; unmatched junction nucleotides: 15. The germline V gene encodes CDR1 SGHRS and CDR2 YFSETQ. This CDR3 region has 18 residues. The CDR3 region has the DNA TGCGCCAGCAGCTCTTCCGGGACAGGGTTTTTTAGGGACACTGAAGCTTTCTTT. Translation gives CASSSSGTGFFRDTEAFF.

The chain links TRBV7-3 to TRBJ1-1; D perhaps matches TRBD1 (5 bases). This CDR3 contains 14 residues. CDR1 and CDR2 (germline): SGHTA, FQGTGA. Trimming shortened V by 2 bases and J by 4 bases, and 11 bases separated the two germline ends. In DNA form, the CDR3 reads TGTGCCAGCAGCTTATCAGGGCAGGGCACTGAAGCTTTCTTT. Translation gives CASSLSGQGTEAFF.

CDR3 amino acids: CAWRTGEKLFF. DNA of the CDR3: TGTGCCTGGAGAACGGGTGAAAAACTGTTTTTT. The rearrangement joins TRBV30 to TRBJ1-4; D remains ambiguous. The V gene lost 3 bases and the J gene lost 7 bases, with 6 bases spanning the gap. The CDR3 length is 11 residues. Per the germline V gene, CDR1 is GTSNPN and CDR2 is SVGIG (reference sequence).

CDR3 loop: CASRARGLGYF. DNA of the CDR3: TGTGCCAGCAGGGCTAGAGGACTAGGGTACTTC. This chain connects TRBV11-2 to TRBJ2-7, with TRBD2 matching over 7 bases. The CDR3 runs to 11 residues. After removal of 6 bases from V and 12 bases from J, the junction contained 8 bases not matched to a gene. Germline V gene lookup returns CDR1 SGHAT and CDR2 FQNNGV.

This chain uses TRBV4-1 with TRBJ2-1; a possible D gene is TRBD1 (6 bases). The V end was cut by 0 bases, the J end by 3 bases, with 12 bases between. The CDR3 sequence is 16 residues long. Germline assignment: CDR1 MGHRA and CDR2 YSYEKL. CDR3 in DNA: TGCGCCAGCAGCCAAGATGGAGGACAGTACTACAATGAGCAGTTCTTC. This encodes CASSQDGGQYYNEQFF.

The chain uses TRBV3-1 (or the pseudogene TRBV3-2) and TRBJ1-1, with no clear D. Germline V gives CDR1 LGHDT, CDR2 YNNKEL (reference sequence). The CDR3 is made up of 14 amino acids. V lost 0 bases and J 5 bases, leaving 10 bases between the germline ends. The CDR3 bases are TGTGCCAGCAGCCAAGATCGGTGGTGGACTGAAGCTTTCTTT. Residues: CASSQDRWWTEAFF.

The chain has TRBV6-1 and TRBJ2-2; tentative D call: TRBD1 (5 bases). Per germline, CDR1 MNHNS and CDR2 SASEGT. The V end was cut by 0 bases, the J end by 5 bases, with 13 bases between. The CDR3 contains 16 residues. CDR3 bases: TGTGCCAGCAGTGAAGCGGCGAGACAGTGGACCGGGGAGCTGTTTTTT. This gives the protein CASSEAARQWTGELFF.

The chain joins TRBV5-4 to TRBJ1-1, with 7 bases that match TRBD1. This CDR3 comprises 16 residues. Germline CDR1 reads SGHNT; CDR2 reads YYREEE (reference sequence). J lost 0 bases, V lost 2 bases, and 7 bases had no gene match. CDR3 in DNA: TGTGCCAGCAGCTTTTCAGGGGGTTACATGAACACTGAAGCTTTCTTT. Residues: CASSFSGGYMNTEAFF.

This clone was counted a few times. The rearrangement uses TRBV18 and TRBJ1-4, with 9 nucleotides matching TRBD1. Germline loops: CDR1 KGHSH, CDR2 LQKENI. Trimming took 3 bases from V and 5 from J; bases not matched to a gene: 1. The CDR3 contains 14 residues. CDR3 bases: TGTGCCAGCTCACCCGACAGGGGGAATGAAAAACTGTTTTTT. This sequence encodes CASSPDRGNEKLFF. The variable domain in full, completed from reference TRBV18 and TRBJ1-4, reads NAGVMQNPRHLVRRRGQEARLRCSPMKGHSHVYWYRQLPEEGLKFMVYLQKENIIDESGMPKERFSAEFPKEGPSILRIQQVVRGDSAAYFCASSPDRGNEKLFFGSGTQLSVL.

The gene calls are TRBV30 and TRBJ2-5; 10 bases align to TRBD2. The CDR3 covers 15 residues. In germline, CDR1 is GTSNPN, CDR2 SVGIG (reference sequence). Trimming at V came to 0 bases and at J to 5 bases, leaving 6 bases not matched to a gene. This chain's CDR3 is CAWSVSGGASETQYF. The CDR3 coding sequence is TGTGCCTGGAGTGTCAGCGGGGGGGCCTCGGAGACCCAGTACTTC.

CDR3 in DNA: TGTGCCAGTAGTATTGGCAGGGGTAGCAATCAGCCCCAGCATTTT. This encodes CASSIGRGSNQPQHF. This rearrangement joins TRBV19 to TRBJ1-5; a possible D gene is TRBD1 (6 bases). In germline, CDR1 is LNHDA, CDR2 SQIVND (reference sequence). This CDR3 contains 15 residues. Trimming cost V 3 bases and J 0 bases, with 9 bases left between them.

CDR3: CARSFLFGGDKETQYF. In DNA form, the CDR3 reads TGTGCCAGAAGCTTTCTCTTCGGCGGGGATAAAGAGACCCAGTACTTC. The V and J genes are TRBV5-3 and TRBJ2-5, with a weak D call TRBD2 (6 bases). TRBV5-3 is annotated as an ORF whose role is uncertain. Trimming removed 2 bases at V and 3 bases at J, with 17 bases between. The CDR3 is 16 amino acids.

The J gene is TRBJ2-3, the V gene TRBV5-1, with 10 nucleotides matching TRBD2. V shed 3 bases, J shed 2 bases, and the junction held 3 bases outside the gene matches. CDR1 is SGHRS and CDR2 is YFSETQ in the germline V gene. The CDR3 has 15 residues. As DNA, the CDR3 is TGCGCCAGCAGCTCAGCGGGGGGGACCACAGATACGCAGTATTTT. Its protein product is CASSSAGGTTDTQYF.

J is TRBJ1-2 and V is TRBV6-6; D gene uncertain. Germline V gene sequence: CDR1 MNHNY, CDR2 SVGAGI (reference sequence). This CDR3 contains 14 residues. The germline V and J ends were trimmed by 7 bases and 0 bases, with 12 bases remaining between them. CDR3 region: CASMDFETNYGYTF. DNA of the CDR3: TGTGCCAGCATGGACTTCGAGACTAACTATGGCTACACCTTC.